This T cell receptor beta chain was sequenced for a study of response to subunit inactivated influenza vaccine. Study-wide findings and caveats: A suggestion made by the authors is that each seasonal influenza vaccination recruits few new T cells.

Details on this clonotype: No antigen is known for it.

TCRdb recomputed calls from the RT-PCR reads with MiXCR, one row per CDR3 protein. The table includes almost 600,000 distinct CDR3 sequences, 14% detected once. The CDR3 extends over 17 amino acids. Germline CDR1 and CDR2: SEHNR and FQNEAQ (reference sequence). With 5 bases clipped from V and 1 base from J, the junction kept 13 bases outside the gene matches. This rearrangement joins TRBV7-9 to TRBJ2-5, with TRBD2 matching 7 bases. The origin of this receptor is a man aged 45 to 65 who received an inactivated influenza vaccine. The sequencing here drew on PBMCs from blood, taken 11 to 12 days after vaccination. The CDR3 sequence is CASSPWRRSSGQETQYF. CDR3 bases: TGTGCCAGCAGCCCTTGGCGGCGGTCTAGCGGCCAAGAGACCCAGTACTTC.